The next 10 T cell receptor beta chains were all read from a single sample in a study of glioma-infiltrating T cells after dendritic cell vaccination. Repertoires were generated with immunoSEQ multiplex PCR, while TCRdb's copy carries only in-frame clones and drops some. The sample holds about 63,000 clones, 85% seen once. The time point: after dendritic cell vaccination, including at tumor progression/relapse. The material sequenced was blood, taken after dendritic cell vaccination. Receptors were obtained from a human donor with glioblastoma.

Comments on this clone: Other nucleotide sequences from this sample produce the same CDR3. The chain carries TRBV19 and TRBJ2-7, with a weak D call TRBD1 (6 bases). The V end lost 3 bases, the J end lost 4 bases, and 10 bases lay between the germline ends. The CDR3 length is 13 residues. Germline CDR1 reads LNHDA; CDR2 reads SQIVND (reference sequence). The CDR3 protein is CASSITGSYEQYF. As DNA, the CDR3 is TGTGCCAGTAGTATTACAGGGTCGTACGAGCAGTACTTC.

The chain couples TRBV5-1 to TRBJ1-1, with D tentatively TRBD1 (6 bases). V shed 0 bases and J shed 2 bases, with 8 bases lying between them. The CDR3 contains 14 residues. Germline CDR1 SGHRS, CDR2 YFSETQ. CDR3 nucleotides: TGCGCCAGCAGCTTGGGACAGGCTAACACTGAAGCTTTCTTT. Translating it yields CASSLGQANTEAFF.

This chain links TRBV29-1 with TRBJ1-1, with D perhaps TRBD1 (5 bases). Looked up from germline, CDR1 is SQVTM and CDR2 is ANQGSEA. This CDR3 spans 11 amino acids. Trimming cost V 2 bases and J 10 bases, with 11 bases left between them. CDR3 residues: CSVERGRVAFF. The CDR3 region has the DNA TGCAGCGTTGAACGAGGCAGGGTAGCTTTCTTT. The full variable domain, its missing parts supplied by reference TRBV29-1 and TRBJ1-1, is SAVISQKPSRDICQRGTSLTIQCQVDSQVTMMFWYRQQPGQSLTLIATANQGSEATYESGFVIDKFPISRPNLTFSTLTVSNMSPEDSSIYLCSVERGRVAFFGQGTRLTVV.

The rearrangement links TRBV9 to TRBJ2-1, with D hard to call. Between the trimmed V and J ends, which lost 4 bases and 5 bases, there was a span of 10 bases. This CDR3 spans 13 amino acids. Per germline, CDR1 SGDLS and CDR2 YYNGEE. As DNA, the CDR3 is TGTGCCAGCAGCCCGCCGGTGGACAATGAGCAGTTCTTC. Encoded protein: CASSPPVDNEQFF.

V usage is TRBV6-1 and J usage is TRBJ2-2; the D gene is possibly TRBD2 (6 bases). The germline CDR1 and CDR2 sequences are MNHNS and SASEGT. CDR3 length: 15 residues. The germline V and J ends were trimmed by 6 bases and 0 bases, with 11 bases remaining between them. The CDR3 DNA reads TGTGCCAGCAGCCCGCGGGGTGCGAACACCGGGGAGCTGTTTTTT. It specifies CASSPRGANTGELFF.

This chain connects TRBV11-2 to TRBJ1-2; D remains ambiguous. The CDR3 extends over 13 amino acids. V was pared by 6 bases and J by 5 bases, with 13 bases between. Looked up from germline, CDR1 is SGHAT and CDR2 is FQNNGV. The CDR3 here is CASSPTDQYGYTF. In DNA, the CDR3 is TGTGCCAGCAGTCCAACAGACCAGTATGGCTACACCTTC.

This clone was counted a few times. This chain connects TRBV9 to TRBJ2-3; 7 positions agree with TRBD2. Trimming removed 3 bases from V and 0 bases from J; junction bases left unmatched: 7. This CDR3 comprises 16 residues. Germline CDR1 is SGDLS and CDR2 is YYNGEE. CDR3 loop: CASSAFSGHSTDTQYF. DNA for the CDR3: TGTGCCAGCAGCGCCTTTAGCGGGCATAGCACAGATACGCAGTATTTT.

The J gene is TRBJ2-7, the V gene TRBV6-6, with D perhaps matching TRBD1 (7 bases). CDR1 is MNHNY, CDR2 SVGAGI, per germline (reference sequence). CDR3 size: 14 residues. Trimming shortened V by 5 bases and J by 6 bases, and 17 bases separated the two germline ends. CDR3 loop: CASSQRTGGLEQYF. CDR3 nucleotide sequence: TGTGCCAGCAGTCAAAGGACAGGAGGGCTCGAGCAGTACTTC.

The V gene is TRBV4-1, the J gene TRBJ1-4; D is ambiguous. Germline V gene lookup returns CDR1 MGHRA and CDR2 YSYEKL. CDR3 length equals 15 residues. Trimming removed 1 base from V and 2 bases from J, with 8 bases in between. The CDR3 region is CASSQVGGTNEKLFF. CDR3 coding DNA: TGCGCCAGCAGCCAAGTTGGCGGGACTAATGAAAAACTGTTTTTT.

This clone was recorded only once. V gene TRBV7-6 combines with J gene TRBJ2-7; 7 bases are shared with TRBD1. Looked up from germline, CDR1 is SGHVS and CDR2 is FNYEAQ. The CDR3 has 15 residues. V was clipped by 1 base and J by 0 bases; unmatched bases: 3. In DNA, the CDR3 is TGTGCCAGCAGCTTAGGGGACAGTTTCTCCTACGAGCAGTACTTC. Translated: CASSLGDSFSYEQYF.